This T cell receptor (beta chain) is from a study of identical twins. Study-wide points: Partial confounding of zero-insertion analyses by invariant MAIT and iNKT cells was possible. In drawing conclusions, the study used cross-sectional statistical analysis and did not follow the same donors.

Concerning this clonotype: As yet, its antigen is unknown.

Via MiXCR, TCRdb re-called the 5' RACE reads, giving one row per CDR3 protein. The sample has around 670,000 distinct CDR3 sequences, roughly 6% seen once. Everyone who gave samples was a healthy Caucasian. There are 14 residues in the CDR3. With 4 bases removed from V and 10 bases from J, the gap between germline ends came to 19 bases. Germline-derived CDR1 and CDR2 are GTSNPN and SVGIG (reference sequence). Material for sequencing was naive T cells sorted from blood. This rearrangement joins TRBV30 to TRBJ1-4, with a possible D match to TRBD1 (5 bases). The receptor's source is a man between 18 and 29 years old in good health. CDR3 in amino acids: CAWTHGGQGGKLFF. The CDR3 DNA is TGTGCCTGGACCCACGGTGGGCAGGGAGGAAAACTGTTTTTT.